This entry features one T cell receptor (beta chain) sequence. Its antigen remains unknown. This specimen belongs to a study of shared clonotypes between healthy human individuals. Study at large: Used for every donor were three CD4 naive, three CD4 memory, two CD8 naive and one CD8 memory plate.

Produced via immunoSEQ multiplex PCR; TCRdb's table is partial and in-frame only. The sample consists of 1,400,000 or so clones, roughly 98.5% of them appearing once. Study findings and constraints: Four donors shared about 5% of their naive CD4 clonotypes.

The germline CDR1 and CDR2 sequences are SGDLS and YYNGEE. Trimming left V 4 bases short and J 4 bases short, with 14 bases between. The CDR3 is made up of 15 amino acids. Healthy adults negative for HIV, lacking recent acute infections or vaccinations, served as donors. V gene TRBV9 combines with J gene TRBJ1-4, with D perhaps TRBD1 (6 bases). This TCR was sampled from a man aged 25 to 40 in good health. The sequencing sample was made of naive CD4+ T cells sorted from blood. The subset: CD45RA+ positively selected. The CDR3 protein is CASSSTGRGNEKLFF. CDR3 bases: TGTGCCAGCAGCTCGACAGGCCGGGGTAATGAAAAACTGTTTTTT.